The clone carrying this T cell receptor beta chain occurred once. No antigen is known for it. This CDR3 is 13 amino acids long. V shed 4 bases and J shed 5 bases, with 12 bases lying between them. Germline V gene lookup returns CDR1 SGHRS and CDR2 YFSETQ. The sequencing template was cDNA reverse transcribed from extracted RNA. TCRdb's table, derived via immunoSEQ multiplex PCR, lists solely in-frame clones and lacks some. The table shows some 110,000 clones, with approximately 59% occurring only once. This record comes from a study of CD8+ T cells in alopecia areata. Study information: Oral tofacitinib (5 to 10 mg twice daily) was administered to treated patients.

The study's findings and limits: Alopecia totalis/universalis scalp especially showed more expanded CD8+ clones than normal scalp. Association of baseline CD8+ expansion with response is uncertain owing to one nonresponder.

Treatment given: oral pan-JAK inhibitor, 5-10 mg twice daily. Specimen: CD8+ T cells sorted from blood, collected at week 4, from a patient treated with tofacitinib. The TCR sequence derives from a human donor with alopecia areata. V gene TRBV5-1 combines with J gene TRBJ1-2; no clear D. The CDR3 nucleotides read TGCGCCAGCAGCACGACCAGAGGGTATGGCTACACCTTC. This gives the protein CASSTTRGYGYTF.